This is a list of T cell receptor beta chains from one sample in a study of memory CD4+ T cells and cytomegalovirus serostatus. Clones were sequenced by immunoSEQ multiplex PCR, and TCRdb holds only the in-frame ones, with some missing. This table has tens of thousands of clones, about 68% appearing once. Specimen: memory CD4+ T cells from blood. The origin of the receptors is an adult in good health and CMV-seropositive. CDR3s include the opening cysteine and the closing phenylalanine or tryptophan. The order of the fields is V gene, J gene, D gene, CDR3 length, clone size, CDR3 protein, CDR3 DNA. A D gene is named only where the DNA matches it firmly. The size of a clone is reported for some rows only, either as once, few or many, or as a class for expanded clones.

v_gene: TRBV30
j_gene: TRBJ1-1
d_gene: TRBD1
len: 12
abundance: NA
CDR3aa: CAWGQGSAEAFF
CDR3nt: TGTGCCTGGGGACAGGGGAGCGCTGAAGCTTTCTTT

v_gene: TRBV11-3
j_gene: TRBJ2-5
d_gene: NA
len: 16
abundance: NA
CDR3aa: CASSLVQGLGQETQYF
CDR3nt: TGTGCCAGCAGCTTAGTGCAGGGTCTTGGGCAAGAGACCCAGTACTTC

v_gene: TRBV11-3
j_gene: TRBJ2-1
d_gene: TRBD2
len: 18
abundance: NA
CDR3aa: CASSLDQGGSSSYNEQFF
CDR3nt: TGTGCCAGCAGCTTAGATCAGGGCGGGAGCAGCTCCTACAATGAGCAGTTCTTC

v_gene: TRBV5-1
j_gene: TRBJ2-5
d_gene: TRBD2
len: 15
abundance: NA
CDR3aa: CASSSGLAGTETQYF
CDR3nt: TGCGCCAGCAGCTCTGGACTAGCGGGAACGGAGACCCAGTACTTC

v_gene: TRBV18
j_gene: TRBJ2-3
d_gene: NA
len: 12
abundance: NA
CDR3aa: CASSPLSDTQYF
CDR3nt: TGTGCCAGCTCACCCTTATCCGATACGCAGTATTTT

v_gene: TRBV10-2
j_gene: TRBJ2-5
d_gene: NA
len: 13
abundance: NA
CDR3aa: CASSSVVPRDQYF
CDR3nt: TGCGCCAGCAGTTCTGTTGTTCCAAGAGACCAGTACTTC

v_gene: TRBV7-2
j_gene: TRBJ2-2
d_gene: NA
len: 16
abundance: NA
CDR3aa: CASSPDRATNTGELFF
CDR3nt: TGTGCCAGCAGCCCGGACAGAGCGACGAACACCGGGGAGCTGTTTTTT

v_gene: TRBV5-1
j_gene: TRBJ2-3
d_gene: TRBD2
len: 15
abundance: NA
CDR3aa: CASSPGLAGTDTQYF
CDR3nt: TGCGCCAGCAGCCCAGGACTAGCGGGGACAGATACGCAGTATTTT

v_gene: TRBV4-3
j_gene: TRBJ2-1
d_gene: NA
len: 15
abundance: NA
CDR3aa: CASSQGAGTYNEQFF
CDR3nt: TGCGCCAGCAGCCAGGGGGCGGGGACCTACAATGAGCAGTTCTTC

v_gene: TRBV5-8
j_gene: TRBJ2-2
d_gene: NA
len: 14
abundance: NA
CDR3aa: CASNRAPSTGELFF
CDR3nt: TGTGCCAGCAACAGGGCCCCTTCCACCGGGGAGCTGTTTTTT

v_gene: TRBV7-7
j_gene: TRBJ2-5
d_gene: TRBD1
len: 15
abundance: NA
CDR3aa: CASSLGTGGQETQYF
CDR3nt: TGTGCCAGCAGCCTAGGGACAGGGGGACAAGAGACCCAGTACTTC

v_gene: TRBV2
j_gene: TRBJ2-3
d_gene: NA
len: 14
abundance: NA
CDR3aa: CASSEDGHTDTQYF
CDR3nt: TGTGCCAGCAGTGAAGACGGACACACAGATACGCAGTATTTT

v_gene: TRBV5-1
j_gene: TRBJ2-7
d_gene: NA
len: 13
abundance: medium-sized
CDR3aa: CASSSTARYEQYF
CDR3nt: TGCGCCAGCAGCTCCACGGCCCGCTACGAGCAGTACTTC

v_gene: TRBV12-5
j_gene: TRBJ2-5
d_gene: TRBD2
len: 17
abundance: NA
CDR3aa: CASGLGLGLAGVKTQYF
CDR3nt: TGTGCTAGTGGTTTGGGCCTGGGACTAGCGGGAGTGAAGACCCAGTACTTC

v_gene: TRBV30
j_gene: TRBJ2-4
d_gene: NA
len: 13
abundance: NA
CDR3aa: CAWSEGLETIQYF
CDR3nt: TGTGCCTGGAGTGAGGGGCTAGAGACCATTCAGTACTTC

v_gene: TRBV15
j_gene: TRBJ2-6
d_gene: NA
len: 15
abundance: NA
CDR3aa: CATSRAGPGANVLTF
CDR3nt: TGTGCCACCAGCAGAGCGGGGCCTGGGGCCAACGTCCTGACTTTC

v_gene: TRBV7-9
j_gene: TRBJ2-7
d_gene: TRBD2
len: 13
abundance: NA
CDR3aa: CASSSSGTYEQYF
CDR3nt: TGTGCCAGCAGCTCGAGCGGGACCTACGAGCAGTACTTC

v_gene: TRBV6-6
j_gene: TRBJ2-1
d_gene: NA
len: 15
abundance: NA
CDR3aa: CASSPGSASYNEQFF
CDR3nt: TGTGCCAGCAGTCCGGGGAGCGCATCCTACAATGAGCAGTTCTTC

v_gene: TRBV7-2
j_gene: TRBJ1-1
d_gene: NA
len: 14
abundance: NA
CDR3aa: CASSLEQTNTEAFF
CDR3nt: TGTGCCAGCAGCTTAGAACAGACGAACACTGAAGCTTTCTTT

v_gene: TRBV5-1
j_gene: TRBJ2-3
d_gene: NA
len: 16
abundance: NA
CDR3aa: CASSLAAIAGTDTQYF
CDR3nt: TGCGCCAGCAGCTTGGCCGCTATAGCGGGCACAGATACGCAGTATTTT

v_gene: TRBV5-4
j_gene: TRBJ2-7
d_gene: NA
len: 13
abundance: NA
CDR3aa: CASSQPSDHEQYF
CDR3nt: TGTGCCAGCAGCCAACCTAGCGACCACGAGCAGTACTTC

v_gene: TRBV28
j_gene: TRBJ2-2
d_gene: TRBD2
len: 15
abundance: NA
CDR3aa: CASRGGLVSIGELFF
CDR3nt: TGTGCCAGCAGGGGAGGGTTAGTCTCAATCGGGGAGCTGTTTTTT

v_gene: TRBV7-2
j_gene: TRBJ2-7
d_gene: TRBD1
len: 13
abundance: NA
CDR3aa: CASSPQGAHEQYF
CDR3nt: TGTGCCAGCAGCCCTCAGGGGGCGCATGAGCAGTACTTC

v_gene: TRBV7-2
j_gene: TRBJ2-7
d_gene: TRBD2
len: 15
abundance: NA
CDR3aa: CASSPQGTSDYEQYF
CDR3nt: TGTGCCAGCAGCCCACAAGGGACTAGCGACTACGAGCAGTACTTC